These T cell receptor beta chains were read from a single sample in a study of blood T cell repertoires in COVID-19. Sequencing was performed with immunoSEQ multiplex PCR; in TCRdb, only in-frame clones are kept and a portion is missing. The sample lists 270,000 or so clones, roughly 86% occurring once. Material: peripheral blood. These receptors came from a man aged 35 to 55 with active or convalescent COVID-19. The CDR3 runs from the conserved cysteine through the conserved F or W. D genes are given only for firm matches. Rows give clone size only sometimes, using once, few, many, or a class for an expanded clone.

TRBV7-9,-,-,TRBJ1-1,CASSRAGSGTTEAFF,TGTGCCAGCAGCAGAGCGGGCTCGGGGACCACTGAAGCTTTCTTT
TRBV4-1,TRBD1,-,TRBJ2-4,CASSQVAAGGKNIQYF,TGCGCCAGCAGCCAAGTGGCGGCAGGGGGTAAAAACATTCAGTACTTC
TRBV6-1,-,-,TRBJ1-3,CASSDRVSGNTIYF,TGTGCCAGCAGTGACAGGGTCTCTGGAAACACCATATATTTT
TRBV13,-,-,TRBJ2-7,CASSLNEGGTYEQYF,TGTGCCAGCAGCTTAAACGAGGGGGGGACCTACGAGCAGTACTTC
TRBV4-1,TRBD2,-,TRBJ2-7,CASSRNSGEEQYF,TGCGCCAGCAGCCGGAATAGCGGGGAAGAGCAGTACTTC
TRBV25-1,TRBD2,-,TRBJ2-3,CASSATSGSTDTQYF,TGTGCCAGCAGTGCTACTAGCGGTAGCACAGATACGCAGTATTTT
TRBV7-2,TRBD1,-,TRBJ1-2,CASSSDRGRRYTF,TGTGCCAGCAGCTCCGACAGGGGAAGGCGCTACACCTTC
TRBV7-9,-,-,TRBJ2-7,CASSLTGTSYEQYF,TGTGCCAGCAGCTTAACAGGGACCTCCTACGAGCAGTACTTC
TRBV4-1,TRBD1,-,TRBJ2-7,CASSQGQGAYEQYF,TGCGCCAGCAGCCAAGGACAGGGGGCCTACGAGCAGTACTTC
TRBV30,-,-,TRBJ2-3,CAWGSSTDTQYF,TGTGCCTGGGGGAGCAGCACAGATACGCAGTATTTT
TRBV29-1,TRBD1,-,TRBJ1-2,CSGGDSNYGYTF,TGCAGCGGGGGGGACAGTAACTATGGCTACACCTTC
TRBV12-3/TRBV12-4,-,-,TRBJ1-1,CASTHAGLRAFF,TGTGCCAGCACCCACGCTGGGCTTCGGGCTTTCTTT
TRBV11-1,-,once,TRBJ1-2,CASSLQGNYGYTF,TGTGCCAGCAGCTTACAGGGGAACTATGGCTACACCTTC
TRBV7-9,TRBD2,once,TRBJ2-3,CASSLALADTDTQYF,TGTGCCAGCAGCTTAGCGCTAGCGGACACAGATACGCAGTATTTT
TRBV2,-,-,TRBJ2-2,CASSERGSQNTGELFF,TGTGCCAGCAGTGAACGGGGGTCCCAGAACACCGGGGAGCTGTTTTTT
TRBV3-1/TRBV3-2,TRBD1,-,TRBJ1-6,CASSQEGDRYNSPLHF,TGTGCCAGCAGCCAAGAGGGGGACAGATACAATTCACCCCTCCACTTT
TRBV25-1,-,-,TRBJ1-2,CASSEIEFGGKYGYTF,TGTGCCAGCAGTGAAATCGAATTTGGAGGGAAGTATGGCTACACCTTC
TRBV27,-,-,TRBJ2-7,CDGGQTYEQYF,TGTGACGGAGGACAGACCTACGAGCAGTACTTC
TRBV18,-,-,TRBJ2-1,CASSPGNEQFF,TGTGCCAGCTCACCCGGCAATGAGCAGTTCTTC
TRBV5-5,-,-,TRBJ1-1,CASSLAARENTEAFF,TGTGCCAGCAGCTTGGCAGCGCGGGAGAACACTGAAGCTTTCTTT
TRBV5-1,TRBD2,-,TRBJ2-3,CASSLEPSSGGAGTQYF,TGCGCCAGCAGCTTGGAGCCTTCTAGCGGGGGGGCCGGTACGCAGTATTTT
TRBV18,-,-,TRBJ2-5,CASSSVNRDQYF,TGTGCCAGCTCATCGGTTAATCGCGACCAGTACTTC
TRBV21-1,-,-,TRBJ2-5,CASSDYRSGGDQETQYF,TGTGCCAGCAGCGACTATCGTAGCGGGGGAGACCAAGAGACCCAGTACTTC
TRBV9,-,once,TRBJ1-1,CASSVEGQTNTEAFF,TGTGCCAGCAGCGTAGAAGGACAAACGAACACTGAAGCTTTCTTT
TRBV27,-,-,TRBJ1-2,CASSLFKGEAGLRYGYTF,TGTGCCAGCAGTTTATTCAAGGGAGAGGCAGGACTCCGCTATGGCTACACCTTC
TRBV3-1/TRBV3-2,-,-,TRBJ2-5,CASSPGVQTHQETQYF,TGTGCCAGCAGCCCCGGGGTCCAGACCCATCAAGAGACCCAGTACTTC
TRBV29-1,-,-,TRBJ2-3,CSADRGDTQYF,TGCAGCGCTGACCGAGGGGATACGCAGTATTTT
TRBV19,-,-,TRBJ1-5,CASGVSNQPQHF,TGTGCCAGCGGGGTTAGCAATCAGCCCCAGCATTTT
TRBV29-1,TRBD1,-,TRBJ1-1,CSVVKWTGFTEAFF,TGCAGCGTTGTTAAATGGACAGGGTTCACTGAAGCTTTCTTT
TRBV3-1/TRBV3-2,-,-,TRBJ2-1,CASSHGEAASYNEQFF,TGTGCCAGCAGCCACGGGGAGGCAGCCTCCTACAATGAGCAGTTCTTC
TRBV16,-,-,TRBJ1-2,CASSPSRQETYGYTF,TGTGCCAGCAGCCCTAGCCGGCAGGAAACCTATGGCTACACCTTC
TRBV21-1,-,-,TRBJ1-6,CASSARGTGILSSLNSPLHF,TGTGCCAGCAGCGCGCGAGGGACAGGGATCCTGTCGAGCCTGAATTCACCCCTCCACTTT
TRBV7-2,-,-,TRBJ1-2,CASSVRGAHGYTF,TGTGCCAGCAGCGTGCGGGGGGCGCATGGCTACACCTTC
TRBV27,-,-,TRBJ2-2,CASSLSPPRVLTGELFF,TGTGCCAGCAGTTTATCCCCCCCCAGGGTCCTCACCGGGGAGCTGTTTTTT
TRBV7-9,TRBD2,once,TRBJ2-2,CASSLPGTSGEYGELFF,TGTGCCAGCAGCCTACCTGGGACTAGCGGGGAGTACGGGGAGCTGTTTTTT
TRBV5-8,-,-,TRBJ2-1,CASSLADYGEQFF,TGTGCCAGCAGCTTGGCTGACTACGGGGAGCAGTTCTTC
TRBV4-1,-,few,TRBJ2-7,CASSQEAPPPYEQYF,TGCGCCAGCAGCCAAGAAGCACCTCCCCCCTACGAGCAGTACTTC
TRBV7-6,TRBD2,-,TRBJ2-5,CASSSRLAAYQETQYF,TGTGCCAGCAGCTCCCGACTAGCGGCGTACCAAGAGACCCAGTACTTC
TRBV7-9,TRBD1,-,TRBJ2-2,CASSSGTVNTGELFF,TGTGCCAGCAGCTCCGGGACAGTGAACACCGGGGAGCTGTTTTTT
TRBV5-6,TRBD2,-,TRBJ2-3,CASNRLAGTSSTDTQYF,TGTGCCAGCAACCGACTAGCGGGGACCTCTAGCACAGATACGCAGTATTTT
TRBV15,-,-,TRBJ2-7,CATSLGGYEQYF,TGTGCCACCAGCCTCGGGGGCTACGAGCAGTACTTC
TRBV9,-,-,TRBJ2-3,CASSVSRRGTDTQYF,TGTGCCAGCAGCGTATCGAGACGGGGCACAGATACGCAGTATTTT
TRBV5-1,-,-,TRBJ1-4,CASSQQGSYEKLFF,TGCGCCAGCAGCCAACAGGGCAGTTATGAAAAACTGTTTTTT
TRBV7-3,TRBD1,once,TRBJ2-3,CASSSATGGGTDTQYF,TGTGCCAGCAGCTCCGCGACAGGGGGCGGCACAGATACGCAGTATTTT
TRBV9,-,-,TRBJ1-4,CASSPDSFENEKLFF,TGTGCCAGCAGCCCCGACAGTTTTGAGAATGAAAAACTGTTTTTT
TRBV28,-,-,TRBJ2-7,CASSRDSSYEQYF,TGTGCCAGCAGCCGGGACTCCTCCTACGAGCAGTACTTC
TRBV6-5,-,-,TRBJ1-2,CASKSNYGCTF,TGTGCCAGCAAGTCGAACTATGGCTGCACCTTC
TRBV3-1/TRBV3-2,-,-,TRBJ2-7,CASSHGGGDPYEQYF,TGTGCCAGCAGCCACGGTGGAGGGGACCCCTACGAGCAGTACTTC
TRBV5-1,-,-,TRBJ2-1,CASSLGEAYNEQFF,TGCGCCAGCAGCTTGGGGGAGGCCTACAATGAGCAGTTCTTC
TRBV15,-,once,TRBJ1-1,CATSRPPGTEAFF,TGTGCCACCAGCAGACCCCCGGGGACTGAAGCTTTCTTT
TRBV7-2,TRBD1,-,TRBJ2-7,CASSSYGTGGYEQYF,TGTGCCAGCAGCTCCTACGGGACAGGGGGCTACGAGCAGTACTTC
TRBV11-3,TRBD2,-,TRBJ2-1,CASSSTTGLAYGEQFF,TGTGCCAGCAGCTCTACTACGGGACTAGCGTATGGTGAGCAGTTCTTC
TRBV11-3,TRBD2,-,TRBJ2-1,CASSGDTSGEGTSSYNEQFF,TGTGCCAGCAGCGGGGATACTAGCGGCGAGGGTACTAGCTCCTACAATGAGCAGTTCTTC
TRBV25-1,TRBD1,-,TRBJ1-4,CASSELQDRVVGEKLFF,TGTGCCAGCAGTGAATTACAGGACAGGGTTGTGGGGGAAAAACTGTTTTTT
TRBV5-4,-,-,TRBJ2-7,CASSLAPERYEQYF,TGTGCCAGCAGCTTGGCCCCGGAGCGCTACGAGCAGTACTTC
TRBV24-1,-,-,TRBJ1-5,CATSESAEGNQPQHF,TGTGCCACCAGTGAATCCGCGGAGGGCAATCAGCCCCAGCATTTT
TRBV6-5,TRBD1,-,TRBJ2-5,CASATGIQETQYF,TGTGCCAGCGCGACAGGGATCCAAGAGACCCAGTACTTC